One sample yielded the 17 T cell receptor beta chains listed below, sequenced in a study of blood T cell repertoires in COVID-19. The table came from immunoSEQ multiplex PCR; TCRdb's copy has only in-frame clones and leaves some out. The sample lists some 120,000 clones, roughly four fifths occurring once. Sequencing used peripheral blood. These receptors were collected from a human donor in a cohort sampled during active COVID-19.

V gene TRBV10-3 combines with J gene TRBJ2-3; D is possibly TRBD2 (6 bases). V lost 2 bases to trimming and J lost 3 bases, with 12 bases between them. The length of the CDR3 is 15 residues. CDR1 is ENHRY and CDR2 is SYGVKD in the germline V gene. CDR3 amino acids: CAISERRGGTDTQYF. In DNA, the CDR3 is TGTGCCATCAGTGAGCGCCGCGGAGGGACAGATACGCAGTATTTT.

The V gene is TRBV10-2, the J gene TRBJ2-7, with 8 nucleotides matching TRBD2. The CDR3 covers 15 residues. CDR1 and CDR2 from the germline V gene are WSHSY and SAAADI. Unmatched junction bases numbered 5, after V lost 4 bases and J lost 0 bases. The CDR3 region is CASSGAGALSYEQYF. Here the CDR3 DNA reads TGCGCCAGCAGTGGAGCGGGAGCGCTCTCCTACGAGCAGTACTTC.

The V and J genes are TRBV18 and TRBJ2-7, with D maybe TRBD1 (6 bases). Germline V CDR1 and CDR2: KGHSH, LQKENI. The CDR3 is 14 amino acids. Deletions cut 3 bases from V and 5 bases from J, with 14 bases between. CDR3 sequence reads: CASSPVRGSDEQYF. For the CDR3, the DNA is TGTGCCAGCTCACCGGTCAGGGGTAGCGACGAGCAGTACTTC.

V and J are TRBV2 and TRBJ1-2; D is perhaps TRBD1 (6 bases). This CDR3 is built from 13 residues. The germline V gene encodes CDR1 SNHLY and CDR2 FYNNEI. Trimming removed 6 bases at V and 2 bases at J, with 10 bases between. The CDR3, as DNA: TGTGCCAGCAGGGACAGTCAGAACTATGGCTACACCTTC. This encodes CASRDSQNYGYTF.

The genes are TRBV6-6 and TRBJ2-3, with 10 bases matching TRBD2. Per the germline V gene, CDR1 is MNHNY and CDR2 is SVGAGI (reference sequence). The CDR3 covers 16 residues. With 6 bases clipped from V and 4 bases from J, the junction kept 10 bases outside the gene matches. The CDR3 DNA follows: TGTGCCAGCAGAAAAAAAGCGGGGGGGCAGGCAGATACGCAGTATTTT. Amino acids: CASRKKAGGQADTQYF.

The chain employs TRBV11-3 and TRBJ2-7, with TRBD1 identical over 9 bases. The J segment lost 1 base and the V segment lost 8 bases, leaving 12 bases of the junction unmatched. The CDR3 is made up of 16 amino acids. Per germline, CDR1 SGHNT and CDR2 YENEEA. DNA of the CDR3: TGTGCCAGCGCCTCCCCGACAGGGGGGATTTCCTACGAGCAGTACTTC. This sequence encodes CASASPTGGISYEQYF.

The J gene is TRBJ2-1, the V gene TRBV10-2; 8 nucleotides line up with TRBD2. Germline CDR1 reads WSHSY; CDR2 reads SAAADI. This CDR3 has 16 amino acids. The J segment lost 6 bases and the V segment lost 2 bases, leaving 9 bases of the junction unmatched. The CDR3 spells CASSESSGDLLNEQFF. In DNA form, the CDR3 reads TGCGCCAGCAGTGAGAGTAGCGGGGACCTGCTCAATGAGCAGTTCTTC.

The rearrangement joins TRBV4-1 to TRBJ2-7, with D perhaps matching TRBD2 (5 bases). CDR3 size: 14 residues. CDR1 MGHRA and CDR2 YSYEKL come from the germline V gene. Trimming shortened V by 4 bases and J by 2 bases, and 12 bases separated the two germline ends. This CDR3 reads CASSPRESAYEQYF. CDR3 coding DNA: TGCGCCAGCAGCCCCCGGGAAAGCGCCTACGAGCAGTACTTC.

The gene calls are TRBV6-5 and TRBJ2-2; D gene unclear. CDR1 is MNHEY, CDR2 SVGAGI, per germline. Trimming removed 7 bases from V and 5 bases from J, with 5 bases in between. There are 11 residues in the CDR3. CDR3 in DNA: TGTGCCAGCACCCGGACCGGGGAGCTGTTTTTT. Encoded protein: CASTRTGELFF.

The chain has TRBV19 and TRBJ1-1; a possible D gene is TRBD1 (6 bases). CDR1 LNHDA and CDR2 SQIVND come from the germline V gene (reference sequence). The CDR3 sequence is 15 residues long. Trimming pared 7 bases from V and 1 base from J, leaving 16 bases between. This CDR3 is CASIDQAGQNTEAFF. DNA of the CDR3: TGTGCCAGTATAGATCAAGCGGGACAGAACACTGAAGCTTTCTTT.

The V gene is TRBV9, the J gene TRBJ2-7; TRBD1 aligns across 8 bases. V gave up 0 bases and J gave up 2 bases; unmatched junction bases: 4. Germline CDR1 and CDR2: SGDLS and YYNGEE. This CDR3 contains 15 residues. This CDR3 is CASSVETGVAYEQYF. The CDR3 DNA follows: TGTGCCAGCAGCGTAGAGACAGGGGTGGCCTACGAGCAGTACTTC.

The chain has TRBV20-1 and TRBJ2-7, with TRBD2 matching over 11 bases. CDR3 size: 18 residues. Germline V gene lookup returns CDR1 DFQATT and CDR2 SNEGSKA (reference sequence). Trimming cost V 3 bases and J 0 bases; bases outside gene matches: 13. The chain's CDR3 is CSASATGTSGEFSYEQYF. In DNA, the CDR3 is TGCAGTGCTAGTGCTACCGGGACTAGCGGCGAATTCTCCTACGAGCAGTACTTC.

The chain couples TRBV6-6 to TRBJ1-2; 9 nucleotides line up with TRBD1. Germline values: CDR1 MNHNY, CDR2 SVGAGI (reference sequence). CDR3 length equals 16 residues. V was pared by 5 bases and J by 2 bases, with 9 bases of the junction left unmatched. The CDR3 sequence is CASSNGPGTGNYGYTF. CDR3 bases: TGTGCCAGCAGTAACGGTCCCGGGACAGGGAACTATGGCTACACCTTC.

The chain employs TRBV21-1 and TRBJ1-2. TRBV21-1 represents a pseudogene. This CDR3 has 14 residues. CDR3 sequence reads: CASSKVSGSYGYTF. The CDR3 DNA reads as TGTGCCAGCAGCAAAGTCTCGGGGAGCTATGGCTACACCTTC.

The chain uses TRBV27 and TRBJ2-7, with D tentatively TRBD1 (6 bases). The germline V and J ends were trimmed by 3 bases and 5 bases, with 17 bases remaining between them. The CDR3 runs to 15 residues. Germline lookup yields CDR1 MNHEY and CDR2 SMNVEV (reference sequence). CDR3 DNA sequence: TGTGCCAGCAGTTTGTCACTAGAGGGGGAAAACGAGCAGTACTTC. Amino acids: CASSLSLEGENEQYF.

The chain combines TRBV7-9 with TRBJ2-7; 9 positions match TRBD1. Germline-derived CDR1 and CDR2 are SEHNR and FQNEAQ (reference sequence). Trimming at V came to 5 bases and at J to 6 bases, leaving 11 bases not matched to a gene. The CDR3 totals 15 residues. This CDR3 is CASSKTGTGPREQYF. The CDR3 nucleotides are TGTGCCAGCAGCAAGACCGGGACAGGGCCCCGCGAGCAGTACTTC.

This chain uses TRBV11-2 with TRBJ2-7, with 10 bases fitting TRBD1. The CDR3 has 17 residues. The V gene end was trimmed by 5 bases and the J gene end by 5 bases; junction bases not matched to a gene: 15. Germline lookup yields CDR1 SGHAT and CDR2 FQNNGV. The CDR3 protein is CASSRPFRDRGGNEQYF. DNA of the CDR3: TGTGCCAGCAGCCGGCCCTTCCGGGACAGGGGAGGGAACGAGCAGTACTTC. The variable domain in full, with the rest retrieved from reference TRBV11-2 and TRBJ2-7, is EAGVAQSPRYKIIEKRQSVAFWCNPISGHATLYWYQQILGQGPKLLIQFQNNGVVDDSQLPKDRFSAERLKGVDSTLKIQPAKLEDSAVYLCASSRPFRDRGGNEQYFGPGTRLTVT.